This TCR beta chain was captured by sequencing in a study of shared clonotypes between healthy human individuals. Overall study: Per donor, three plates held CD4 naive cells, three held CD4 memory, two held CD8 naive and one held CD8 memory.

The germline gives CDR1 MNHEY, CDR2 SVGAGI. The CDR3 extends over 13 amino acids. Trimming removed 7 bases at V and 7 bases at J, with 17 bases between. Sequenced by immunoSEQ multiplex PCR; TCRdb stores in-frame clones only, minus some. The sample records approximately 2.5 million clones, roughly 92% being singletons. The V gene is TRBV6-5, the J gene TRBJ2-7; perhaps D is TRBD1 or TRBD2 (5 bases each). The receptor was derived from a man aged 18 to 29 in good health. Sequencing was done on a sample of naive CD4+ T cells sorted from blood. Documented subset: CD45RA+ positively selected. CDR3 DNA sequence: TGTGCCAGCAATGTGTGGGGGACGGGGGAGCAGTACTTC. Amino acid sequence: CASNVWGTGEQYF.